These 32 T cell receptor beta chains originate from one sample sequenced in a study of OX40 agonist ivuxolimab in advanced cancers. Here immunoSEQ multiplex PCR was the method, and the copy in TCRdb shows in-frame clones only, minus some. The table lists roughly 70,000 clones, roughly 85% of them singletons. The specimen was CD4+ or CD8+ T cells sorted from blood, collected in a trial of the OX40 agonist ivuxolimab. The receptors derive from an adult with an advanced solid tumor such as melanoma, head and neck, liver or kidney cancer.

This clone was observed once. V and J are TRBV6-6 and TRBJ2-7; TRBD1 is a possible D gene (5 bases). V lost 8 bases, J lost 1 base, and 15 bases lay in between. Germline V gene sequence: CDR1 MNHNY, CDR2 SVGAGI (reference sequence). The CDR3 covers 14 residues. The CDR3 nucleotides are TGTGCCAGCTCAACTTGGGCAGGGTCCTACGAGCAGTACTTC. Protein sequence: CASSTWAGSYEQYF.

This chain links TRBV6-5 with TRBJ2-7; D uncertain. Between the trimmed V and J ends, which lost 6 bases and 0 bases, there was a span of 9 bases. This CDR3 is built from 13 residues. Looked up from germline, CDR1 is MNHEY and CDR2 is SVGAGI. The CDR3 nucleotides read TGTGCCAGCAGGGCGGCCAGCTCCTACGAGCAGTACTTC. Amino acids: CASRAASSYEQYF.

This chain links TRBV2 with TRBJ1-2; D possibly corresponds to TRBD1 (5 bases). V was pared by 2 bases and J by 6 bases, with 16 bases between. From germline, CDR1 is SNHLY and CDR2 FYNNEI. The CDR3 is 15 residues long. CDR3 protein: CASSETPRGVNGYTF. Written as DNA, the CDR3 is TGTGCCAGCAGTGAAACCCCGCGGGGGGTTAATGGCTACACCTTC.

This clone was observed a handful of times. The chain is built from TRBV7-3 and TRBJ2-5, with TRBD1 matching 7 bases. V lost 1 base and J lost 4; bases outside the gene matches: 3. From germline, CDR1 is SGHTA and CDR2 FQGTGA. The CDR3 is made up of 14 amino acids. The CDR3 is CASSLKGGGETQYF. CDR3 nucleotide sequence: TGTGCCAGCAGCTTAAAAGGGGGCGGAGAGACCCAGTACTTC.

The CDR3 region has the DNA TGTGCCAGCAACACTTCCGGGACAAGGTCCTACGAGCAGTACTTC. This codes for CASNTSGTRSYEQYF. The chain joins TRBV7-9 to TRBJ2-5; D perhaps matches TRBD1 (6 bases). The last part of the DNA fits TRBJ2-7 better; the J call may be wrong. The CDR3 spans 15 residues. Germline V lookup: CDR1 SEHNR, CDR2 FQNEAQ (reference sequence).

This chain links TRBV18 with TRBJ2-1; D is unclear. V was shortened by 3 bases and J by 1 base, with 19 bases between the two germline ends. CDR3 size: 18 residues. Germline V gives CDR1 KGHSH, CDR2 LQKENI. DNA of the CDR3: TGTGCCAGCTCACCTCTTCCAGGCCAGGACGGTTCCTACAATGAGCAGTTCTTC. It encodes CASSPLPGQDGSYNEQFF.

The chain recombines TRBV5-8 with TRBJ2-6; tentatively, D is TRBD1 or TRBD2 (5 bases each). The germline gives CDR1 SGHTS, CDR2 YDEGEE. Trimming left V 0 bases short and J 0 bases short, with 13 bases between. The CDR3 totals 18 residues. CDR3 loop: CASSLALGAFSGANVLTF. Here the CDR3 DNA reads TGTGCCAGCAGCTTGGCCCTCGGGGCGTTCTCTGGGGCCAACGTCCTGACTTTC. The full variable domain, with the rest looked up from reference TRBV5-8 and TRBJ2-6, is EAGVTQSPTHLIKTRGQQATLRCSPISGHTSVYWYQQALGLGLQFLLWYDEGEERNRGNFPPRFSGRQFPNYSSELNVNALELEDSALYLCASSLALGAFSGANVLTFGAGSRLTVL.

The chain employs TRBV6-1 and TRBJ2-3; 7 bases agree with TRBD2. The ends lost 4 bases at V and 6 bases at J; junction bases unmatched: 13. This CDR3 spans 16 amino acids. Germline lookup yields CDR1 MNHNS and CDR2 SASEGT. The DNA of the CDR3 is TGTGCCAGCAGTGCACCTAGCGGAGGAGCTCTTGATACGCAGTATTTT. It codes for CASSAPSGGALDTQYF.

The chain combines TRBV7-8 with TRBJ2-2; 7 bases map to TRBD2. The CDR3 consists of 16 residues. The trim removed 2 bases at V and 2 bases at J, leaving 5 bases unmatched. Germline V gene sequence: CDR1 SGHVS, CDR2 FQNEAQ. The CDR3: CASSLMGLSNTGELFF. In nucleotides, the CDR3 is TGTGCCAGCAGCTTAATGGGACTAAGTAACACCGGGGAGCTGTTTTTT.

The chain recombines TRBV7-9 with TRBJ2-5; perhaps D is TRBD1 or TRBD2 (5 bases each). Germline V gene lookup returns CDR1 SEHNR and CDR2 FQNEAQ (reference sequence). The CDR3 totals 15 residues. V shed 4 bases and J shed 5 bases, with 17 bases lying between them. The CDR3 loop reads CASSSEGRPGETQYF. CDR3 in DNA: TGTGCCAGCAGCTCCGAGGGGCGACCAGGCGAGACCCAGTACTTC.

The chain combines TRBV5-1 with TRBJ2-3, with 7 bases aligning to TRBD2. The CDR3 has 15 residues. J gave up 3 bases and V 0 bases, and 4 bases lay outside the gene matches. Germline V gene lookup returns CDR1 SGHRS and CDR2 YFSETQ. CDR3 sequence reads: CASSLERGATDTQYF. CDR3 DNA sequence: TGCGCCAGCAGCTTGGAGCGGGGAGCGACAGATACGCAGTATTTT.

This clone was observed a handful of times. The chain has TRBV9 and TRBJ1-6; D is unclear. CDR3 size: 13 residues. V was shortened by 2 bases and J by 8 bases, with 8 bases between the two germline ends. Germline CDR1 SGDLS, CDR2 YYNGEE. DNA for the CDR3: TGTGCCAGCAGCGTCGGACCTGATTCACCCCTCCACTTT. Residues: CASSVGPDSPLHF.

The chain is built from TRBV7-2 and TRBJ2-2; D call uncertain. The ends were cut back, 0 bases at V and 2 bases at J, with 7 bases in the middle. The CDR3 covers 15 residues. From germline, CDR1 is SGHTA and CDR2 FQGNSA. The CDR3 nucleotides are TGTGCCAGCAGCTTAGCGGCGGCTAACACCGGGGAGCTGTTTTTT. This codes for CASSLAAANTGELFF. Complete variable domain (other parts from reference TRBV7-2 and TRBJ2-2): GAGVSQSPSNKVTEKGKDVELRCDPISGHTALYWYRQSLGQGLEFLIYFQGNSAPDKSGLPSDRFSAERTGGSVSTLTIQRTQQEDSAVYLCASSLAAANTGELFFGEGSRLTVL.

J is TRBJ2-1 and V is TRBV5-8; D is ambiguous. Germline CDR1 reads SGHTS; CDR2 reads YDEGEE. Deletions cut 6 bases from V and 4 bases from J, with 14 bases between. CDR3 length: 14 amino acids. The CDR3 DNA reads TGTGCCAGCACCGCGAAAAGGAGATACAATGAGCAGTTCTTC. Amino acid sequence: CASTAKRRYNEQFF.

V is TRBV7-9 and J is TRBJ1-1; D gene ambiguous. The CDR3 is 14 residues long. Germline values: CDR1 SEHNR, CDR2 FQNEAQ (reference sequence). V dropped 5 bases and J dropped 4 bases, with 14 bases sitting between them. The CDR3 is CASSRNLERTEAFF. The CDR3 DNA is TGTGCCAGCAGCCGCAACCTAGAGCGCACTGAAGCTTTCTTT.

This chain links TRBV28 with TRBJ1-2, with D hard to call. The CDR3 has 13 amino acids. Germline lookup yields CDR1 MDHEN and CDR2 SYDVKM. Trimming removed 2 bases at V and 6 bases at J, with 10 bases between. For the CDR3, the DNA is TGTGCCAGCAGTTTAGACGGATTAAATGGCTACACCTTC. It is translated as CASSLDGLNGYTF.

In nucleotides, the CDR3 is TGTGCCATCAGAAAGGCCGGGGGGCTACAGGACACTGAAGCTTTCTTT. Amino acids: CAIRKAGGLQDTEAFF. The V and J genes are TRBV10-3 and TRBJ1-1; possible D gene TRBD1, 6 bases. V shed 6 bases and J shed 3 bases, with 20 bases lying between them. Looked up from germline, CDR1 is ENHRY and CDR2 is SYGVKD. This CDR3 is built from 16 residues.

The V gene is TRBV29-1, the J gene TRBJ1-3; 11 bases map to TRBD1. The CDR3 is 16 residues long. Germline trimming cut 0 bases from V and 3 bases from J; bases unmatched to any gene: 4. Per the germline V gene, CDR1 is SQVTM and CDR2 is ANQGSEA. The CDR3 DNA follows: TGCAGCGTTGAAGATCGGACAGGGGGCAGTGGAAACACCATATATTTT. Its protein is CSVEDRTGGSGNTIYF.

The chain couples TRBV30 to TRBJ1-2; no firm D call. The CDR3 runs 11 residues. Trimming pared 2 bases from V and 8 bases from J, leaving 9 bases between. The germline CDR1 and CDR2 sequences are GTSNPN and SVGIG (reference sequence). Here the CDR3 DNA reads TGTGCCTGGAGTCGGACGGCCGGCTACACCTTC. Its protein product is CAWSRTAGYTF.

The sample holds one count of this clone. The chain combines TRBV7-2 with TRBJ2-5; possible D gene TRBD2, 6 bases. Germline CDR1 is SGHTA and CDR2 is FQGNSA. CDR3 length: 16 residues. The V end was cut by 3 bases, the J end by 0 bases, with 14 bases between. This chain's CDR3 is CASSFGGTQNQETQYF. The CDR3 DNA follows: TGTGCCAGCAGCTTCGGGGGAACACAGAACCAAGAGACCCAGTACTTC.

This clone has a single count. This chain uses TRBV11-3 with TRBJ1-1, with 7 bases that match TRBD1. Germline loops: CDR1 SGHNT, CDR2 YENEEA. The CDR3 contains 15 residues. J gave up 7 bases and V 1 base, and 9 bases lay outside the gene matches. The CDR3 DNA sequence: TGTGCCAGCAGCTTAGGATCAGGGGGAAACGATGAAGCTTTCTTT. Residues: CASSLGSGGNDEAFF. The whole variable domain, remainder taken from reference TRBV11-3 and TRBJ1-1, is EAGVVQSPRYKIIEKKQPVAFWCNPISGHNTLYWYLQNLGQGPELLIRYENEEAVDDSQLPKDRFSAERLKGVDSTLKIQPAELGDSAVYLCASSLGSGGNDEAFFGQGTRLTVV.

CDR3 bases: TGTGCCAGCACCCCGGGACATCACCCCGAGCAGTACTTC. Amino acid sequence: CASTPGHHPEQYF. The chain has TRBV28 and TRBJ2-7, with a tentative D call TRBD1 (6 bases). Between the trimmed V and J ends, which lost 7 bases and 6 bases, there was a span of 16 bases. This CDR3 is built from 13 residues. In germline, CDR1 is MDHEN, CDR2 SYDVKM. Full variable domain (rest looked up from reference TRBV28 and TRBJ2-7): DVKVTQSSRYLVKRTGEKVFLECVQDMDHENMFWYRQDPGLGLRLIYFSYDVKMKEKGDIPEGYSVSREKKERFSLILESASTNQTSMYLCASTPGHHPEQYFGPGTRLTVT.

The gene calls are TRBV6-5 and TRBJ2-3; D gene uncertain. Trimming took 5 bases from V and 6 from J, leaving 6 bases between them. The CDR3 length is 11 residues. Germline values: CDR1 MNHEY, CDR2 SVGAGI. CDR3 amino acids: CASSHADTQYF. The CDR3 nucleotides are TGTGCCAGCAGTCACGCGGATACGCAGTATTTT.

CDR3 in DNA: TGTGCCAGCAGGGGGGATGAGCAGTTCTTC. Its translation: CASRGDEQFF. The chain is built from TRBV28 and TRBJ2-1; D tentatively reads TRBD1 or TRBD2 (5 bases each). This CDR3 is built from 10 residues. Trimming cost V 6 bases and J 8 bases, with 5 bases left between them. Per germline, CDR1 MDHEN and CDR2 SYDVKM.

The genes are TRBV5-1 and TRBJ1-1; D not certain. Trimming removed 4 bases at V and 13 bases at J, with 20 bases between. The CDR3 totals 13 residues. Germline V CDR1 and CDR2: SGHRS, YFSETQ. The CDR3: CASSPEVPSSGFF. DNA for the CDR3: TGCGCCAGCAGCCCCGAGGTTCCAAGTAGCGGTTTCTTT.

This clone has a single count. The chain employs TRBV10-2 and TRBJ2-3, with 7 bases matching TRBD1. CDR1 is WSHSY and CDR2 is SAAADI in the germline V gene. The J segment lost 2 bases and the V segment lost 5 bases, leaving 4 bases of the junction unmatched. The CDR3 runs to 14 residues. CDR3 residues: CASSSGQITDTQYF. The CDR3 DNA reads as TGCGCCAGCAGTTCGGGACAGATCACAGATACGCAGTATTTT.

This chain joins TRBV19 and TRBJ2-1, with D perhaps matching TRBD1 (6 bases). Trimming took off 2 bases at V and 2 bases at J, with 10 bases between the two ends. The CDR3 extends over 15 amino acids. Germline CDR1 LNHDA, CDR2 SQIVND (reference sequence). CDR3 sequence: CASSIQGTTYNEQFF. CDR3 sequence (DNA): TGTGCCAGTAGTATACAGGGGACGACCTACAATGAGCAGTTCTTC.

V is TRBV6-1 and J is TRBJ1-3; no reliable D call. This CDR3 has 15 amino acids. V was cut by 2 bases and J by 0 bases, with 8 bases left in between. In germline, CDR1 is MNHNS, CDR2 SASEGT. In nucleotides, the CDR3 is TGTGCCAGCAGTGAACGTCCTGTCTCTGGAAACACCATATATTTT. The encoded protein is CASSERPVSGNTIYF.

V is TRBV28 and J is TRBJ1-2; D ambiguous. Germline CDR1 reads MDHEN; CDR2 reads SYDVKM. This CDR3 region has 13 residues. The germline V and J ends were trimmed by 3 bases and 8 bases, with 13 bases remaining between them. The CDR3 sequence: CASSFSPYRGYTF. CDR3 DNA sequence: TGTGCCAGCAGTTTCTCCCCTTATCGGGGCTACACCTTC.

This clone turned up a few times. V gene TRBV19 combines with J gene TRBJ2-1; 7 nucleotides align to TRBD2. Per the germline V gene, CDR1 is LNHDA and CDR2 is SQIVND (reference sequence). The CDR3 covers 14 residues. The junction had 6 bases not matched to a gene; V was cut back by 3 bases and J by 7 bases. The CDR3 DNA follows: TGTGCCAGTAGTATGAGAACCGGGGGGAATGAGCAGTTCTTC. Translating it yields CASSMRTGGNEQFF.

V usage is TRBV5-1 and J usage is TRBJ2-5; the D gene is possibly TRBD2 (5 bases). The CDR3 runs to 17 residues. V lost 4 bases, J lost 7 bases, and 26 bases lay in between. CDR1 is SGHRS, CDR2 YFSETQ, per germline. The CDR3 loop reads CASSRRGATQKEGTQYF. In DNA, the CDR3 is TGCGCCAGCAGCCGGCGAGGAGCTACCCAAAAAGAGGGGACCCAGTACTTC.

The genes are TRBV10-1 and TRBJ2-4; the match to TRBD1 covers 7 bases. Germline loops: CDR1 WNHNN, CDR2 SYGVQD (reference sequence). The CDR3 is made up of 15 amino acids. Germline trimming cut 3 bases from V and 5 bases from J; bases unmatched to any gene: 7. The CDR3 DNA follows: TGCGCCAGCAGTGAACCCGGGACAGCTCAAAACATTCAGTACTTC. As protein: CASSEPGTAQNIQYF.